These 28 T cell receptor beta chains originate from one sample sequenced in a study of cytomegalovirus exposure and HLA in healthy donors. The PCR contained 60 Vbeta and 13 Jbeta primers. TCRdb keeps only in-frame clones here, not all; method: immunoSEQ multiplex PCR. Of around 130,000 clones in the sample, approximately 85% are singletons; the top ten hold about 1.8%. The sample taken for sequencing was PBMCs. The receptor source for this set is a boy between 10 and 17 years old in good health and CMV-seronegative.

The genes are TRBV2 and TRBJ1-5, with D unresolved. With 5 bases removed from V and 5 bases from J, the gap between germline ends came to 7 bases. Germline CDR1 SNHLY, CDR2 FYNNEI. The CDR3 contains 12 residues. CDR3 nucleotides: TGTGCCAGCAGTCTCTCGGATCAGCCCCAGCATTTT. The encoded protein is CASSLSDQPQHF.

The rearrangement joins TRBV7-6 to TRBJ1-5; D is undetermined. In germline, CDR1 is SGHVS, CDR2 FNYEAQ. The V and J ends lost 1 base and 8 bases respectively, with 9 bases between them. The CDR3 has 13 residues. CDR3 amino acids: CASSLGGFKPQHF. CDR3 nucleotides: TGTGCCAGCAGCTTAGGAGGTTTCAAGCCCCAGCATTTT. Filled out from reference TRBV7-6 and TRBJ1-5, the complete variable domain reads GAGVSQSPRYKVTKRGQDVALRCDPISGHVSLYWYRQALGQGPEFLTYFNYEAQQDKSGLPNDRFSAERPEGSISTLTIQRTEQRDSAMYRCASSLGGFKPQHFGDGTRLSIL.

This chain connects TRBV11-3 to TRBJ2-1, with TRBD2 matching 15 bases. The CDR3 spans 15 residues. Germline V gene data show CDR1 as SGHNT and CDR2 as YENEEA. Unmatched junction bases numbered 5, after V lost 5 bases and J lost 9 bases. The CDR3: CASSIGLAGGVEQFF. DNA for the CDR3: TGTGCCAGCAGCATCGGACTAGCGGGAGGGGTTGAGCAGTTCTTC.

The chain combines TRBV6-5 with TRBJ1-5; D possibly corresponds to TRBD1 (5 bases). This CDR3 has 13 amino acids. Deletions cut 4 bases from V and 6 bases from J, with 10 bases between. Germline CDR1 MNHEY, CDR2 SVGAGI. DNA for the CDR3: TGTGCCAGCAGTTTGCGGGACGGTCAGCCCCAGCATTTT. As protein: CASSLRDGQPQHF.

The rearrangement joins TRBV5-6 to TRBJ2-3, with 9 bases lining up with TRBD2. The J segment lost 4 bases and the V segment lost 0 bases, leaving 12 bases of the junction unmatched. The CDR3 runs 18 residues. Germline V gives CDR1 SGHDT, CDR2 YYEEEE. This chain's CDR3 is CASSLELREGLAADTQYF. The CDR3 DNA reads as TGTGCCAGCAGCTTGGAGCTGCGGGAGGGCCTAGCTGCAGATACGCAGTATTTT.

In nucleotides, the CDR3 is TGTGCCAGCAGCGTTCGATGGCGGGGCGGGGGCGATGAGCAGTTCTTC. Protein sequence: CASSVRWRGGGDEQFF. V and J are TRBV5-4 and TRBJ2-1; the D gene is possibly TRBD2 (7 bases). CDR1 SGHNT and CDR2 YYREEE come from the germline V gene (reference sequence). V shed 4 bases and J shed 8 bases, with 22 bases lying between them. The CDR3 runs to 16 residues.

This chain joins TRBV6-6 and TRBJ1-5; D is ambiguous. CDR3 length: 13 residues. In germline, CDR1 is MNHNY, CDR2 SVGAGI (reference sequence). The ends were cut back, 0 bases at V and 5 bases at J, with 5 bases in the middle. CDR3 amino acids: CASSYSRDQPQHF. The CDR3 DNA follows: TGTGCCAGCAGTTACTCGAGAGATCAGCCCCAGCATTTT.

This rearrangement joins TRBV10-3 to TRBJ1-1; 8 bases line up with TRBD1. The CDR3 runs 13 residues. Trimming cost V 6 bases and J 8 bases; bases outside gene matches: 8. Germline assignment: CDR1 ENHRY and CDR2 SYGVKD. The CDR3 coding sequence is TGTGCCATCAGGGTGGACAGGGTCACCGAAGCTTTCTTT. Translation gives CAIRVDRVTEAFF.

V usage is TRBV25-1 and J usage is TRBJ1-1, with D possibly TRBD1 on 5 matching bases. The ends were cut back, 0 bases at V and 11 bases at J, with 10 bases in the middle. Germline lookup yields CDR1 MGHDK and CDR2 SYGVNS. The CDR3 sequence is 12 residues long. DNA for the CDR3: TGTGCCAGCAGTGAATATCAGGGTATCGCTTTCTTT. This sequence encodes CASSEYQGIAFF. Using reference TRBV25-1 and TRBJ1-1 for the parts outside the CDR3, the full variable domain is EADIYQTPRYLVIGTGKKITLECSQTMGHDKMYWYQQDPGMELHLIHYSYGVNSTEKGDLSSESTVSRIRTEHFPLTLESARPSHTSQYLCASSEYQGIAFFGQGTRLTVV.

This rearrangement joins TRBV9 to TRBJ1-1; possibly TRBD1 for D (5 bases). V lost 0 bases to trimming and J lost 7 bases, with 13 bases between them. This CDR3 is built from 14 residues. Germline CDR1 reads SGDLS; CDR2 reads YYNGEE. The CDR3 coding sequence is TGTGCCAGCAGCGTAGATTCTGGGAGGGGTGAAGCTTTCTTT. Its translation: CASSVDSGRGEAFF.

The V gene is TRBV4-3, the J gene TRBJ1-1; no clear D. CDR3 length: 15 residues. Per germline, CDR1 LGHNA and CDR2 YSLEER. V was trimmed by 1 base and J by 8 bases, leaving 17 bases between them. The CDR3 DNA reads as TGCGCCAGCAGCCAAGGGGAAGGCGGAGGGATAGAAGCTTTCTTT. It codes for CASSQGEGGGIEAFF.

The CDR3 region is CASSLDRNYEQYF. CDR3 DNA sequence: TGTGCCAGCAGTTTGGACAGGAACTACGAGCAGTACTTC. This chain uses TRBV2 with TRBJ2-7, with 7 bases aligning to TRBD1. The CDR3 is 13 residues long. Losses at the gene ends were 5 bases for V and 3 bases for J; bases not matched to a gene: 4. Germline CDR1 and CDR2: SNHLY and FYNNEI.

This clone turned up a few times. This chain connects TRBV5-4 to TRBJ2-6; TRBD2 agrees at 10 bases. Germline V lookup: CDR1 SGHNT, CDR2 YYREEE (reference sequence). J lost 4 bases, V lost 2 bases, and 3 bases had no gene match. This CDR3 spans 16 amino acids. DNA for the CDR3: TGTGCCAGCAGCTTACTAGCGGGAAGGGGGGCCAACGTCCTGACTTTC. Residues: CASSLLAGRGANVLTF.

The V and J genes are TRBV14 and TRBJ2-1; D may be TRBD2 (5 bases). The length of the CDR3 is 16 residues. The germline CDR1 and CDR2 sequences are SGHDN and FVKESK. The V end lost 3 bases, the J end lost 0 bases, and 12 bases lay between the germline ends. CDR3 DNA sequence: TGTGCCAGCAGCCAGTTCGGGAAGGGCTCCTACAATGAGCAGTTCTTC. It specifies CASSQFGKGSYNEQFF.

The chain links TRBV25-1 to TRBJ1-3; D not certain. Germline-derived CDR1 and CDR2 are MGHDK and SYGVNS. With 3 bases removed from V and 0 bases from J, the gap between germline ends came to 18 bases. The CDR3 has 18 amino acids. In nucleotides, the CDR3 is TGTGCCAGCAGTGACAGTGGTCAGGCACTTTACTCTGGAAACACCATATATTTT. Translated, it gives CASSDSGQALYSGNTIYF.

The gene calls are TRBV4-3 and TRBJ2-6, with D maybe TRBD1 (6 bases). This CDR3 region has 16 residues. Germline lookup yields CDR1 LGHNA and CDR2 YSLEER. V was shortened by 1 base and J by 0 bases, with 7 bases between the two germline ends. The CDR3 DNA reads TGCGCCAGCAGCCAAGGGGGGCTCTCTGGGGCCAACGTCCTGACTTTC. Its translation: CASSQGGLSGANVLTF.

The chain is built from TRBV7-7 and TRBJ2-2, with 9 nucleotides matching TRBD1. The CDR3 sequence is 16 residues long. V lost 5 bases, J lost 5 bases, and 9 bases stayed unmatched. Germline loops: CDR1 SSHAT, CDR2 FNYEAQ (reference sequence). The CDR3 nucleotides are TGTGCCAGCAGCCACTCCGGGACAGGGCTGACCGGGGAGCTGTTTTTT. Encoded protein: CASSHSGTGLTGELFF.

Concerning this clone itself: Sequence at one end of the junction differs from germline and may be a read error. The chain recombines TRBV4-1 with TRBJ1-2, with D perhaps TRBD1 (5 bases). This CDR3 spans 16 amino acids. Germline assignment: CDR1 MGHRA and CDR2 YSYEKL. The CDR3 loop is CASSQDWRGRGYGYPF. DNA of the CDR3: TGCGCCAGCAGCCAAGATTGGAGGGGTCGGGGCTATGGCTACCCCTTC.

V gene TRBV7-2 combines with J gene TRBJ1-2; TRBD1 might be the D (5 bases). Trimming cost V 5 bases and J 6 bases, with 16 bases left between them. The germline CDR1 and CDR2 sequences are SGHTA and FQGNSA. There are 14 residues in the CDR3. This CDR3 reads CASSPFPGSHGYTF. The CDR3 nucleotides are TGTGCCAGCAGCCCGTTCCCAGGGTCCCATGGCTACACCTTC.

This clone has only one observation. V usage is TRBV7-6 and J usage is TRBJ1-1, with unresolved D. The germline V gene encodes CDR1 SGHVS and CDR2 FNYEAQ. The length of the CDR3 is 14 residues. V was clipped by 3 bases and J by 2 bases, with 10 bases between them. The CDR3 loop is CASSFHFGNTEAFF. The CDR3 nucleotides read TGTGCCAGCAGCTTCCATTTTGGCAACACTGAAGCTTTCTTT. Based on the CDR3 plus reference TRBV7-6 and TRBJ1-1, the full variable domain is GAGVSQSPRYKVTKRGQDVALRCDPISGHVSLYWYRQALGQGPEFLTYFNYEAQQDKSGLPNDRFSAERPEGSISTLTIQRTEQRDSAMYRCASSFHFGNTEAFFGQGTRLTVV.

This clone was picked up one time. The genes are TRBV27 and TRBJ1-1, with TRBD1 identical over 8 bases. The CDR3 runs 14 residues. The trim removed 4 bases at V and 3 bases at J, leaving 4 bases unmatched. Germline V gene data show CDR1 as MNHEY and CDR2 as SMNVEV (reference sequence). CDR3 in DNA: TGTGCCAGCAGTTCCGACAGGGGTCACACTGAAGCTTTCTTT. The encoded protein is CASSSDRGHTEAFF.

The DNA of the CDR3 is TGTGCCAGCAGCCAAGTCGGCTATGGCTACACCTTC. Protein product: CASSQVGYGYTF. The gene calls are TRBV14 and TRBJ1-2; D is ambiguous. The V gene lost 1 base and the J gene lost 4 bases, with 4 bases spanning the gap. This CDR3 spans 12 amino acids. Germline V gives CDR1 SGHDN, CDR2 FVKESK.

This clone has only one observation. The gene calls are TRBV2 and TRBJ2-1; 10 bases are shared with TRBD2. This CDR3 is 14 amino acids long. Germline lookup yields CDR1 SNHLY and CDR2 FYNNEI. V shed 5 bases and J 7 bases; nucleotides not matched to a gene: 5. The CDR3: CASSRLAGGNEQFF. In DNA form, the CDR3 reads TGTGCCAGCAGTAGACTAGCGGGTGGGAATGAGCAGTTCTTC.

This chain joins TRBV7-9 and TRBJ2-1; 9 bases fit TRBD2. V lost 4 bases and J lost 6; bases outside the gene matches: 7. The CDR3 spans 15 residues. Per germline, CDR1 SEHNR and CDR2 FQNEAQ (reference sequence). In DNA form, the CDR3 reads TGTGCCAGCAGCTCGGGACTAGCATCGGTCAATGAGCAGTTCTTC. Encoded protein: CASSSGLASVNEQFF.

V usage is TRBV7-2 and J usage is TRBJ2-7, with TRBD2 identical over 7 bases. This CDR3 spans 15 amino acids. The germline CDR1 and CDR2 sequences are SGHTA and FQGNSA. Losses at the gene ends were 5 bases for V and 2 bases for J; bases not matched to a gene: 9. In DNA, the CDR3 is TGTGCCAGCAGCGCCTCACTAGCGTGGCCCTACGAGCAGTACTTC. This gives the protein CASSASLAWPYEQYF.

The chain links TRBV7-8 to TRBJ1-1, with 7 positions matching TRBD1. Germline V gene lookup returns CDR1 SGHVS and CDR2 FQNEAQ. This CDR3 has 14 residues. V lost 8 bases and J lost 0; bases outside the gene matches: 6. CDR3 protein: CASGAGTVNTEAFF. The CDR3 coding sequence is TGTGCCAGCGGAGCCGGGACAGTGAACACTGAAGCTTTCTTT.

The V gene is TRBV2, the J gene TRBJ2-7; D not resolved. Trimming shortened V by 2 bases and J by 2 bases, and 13 bases separated the two germline ends. CDR1 and CDR2 (germline): SNHLY, FYNNEI. This CDR3 is built from 15 residues. CDR3 region: CASSEKLHSTYEQYF. The CDR3 region has the DNA TGTGCCAGCAGTGAAAAGCTTCACAGCACCTACGAGCAGTACTTC.

The rearrangement joins TRBV11-1 to TRBJ2-1, with D tentatively TRBD2 (5 bases). The CDR3 has 15 amino acids. Germline V gene data show CDR1 as SGHAT and CDR2 as FQDESV (reference sequence). Trimming shortened V by 1 base and J by 2 bases, and 9 bases separated the two germline ends. CDR3 region: CASSLGTSAYNEQFF. Here the CDR3 DNA reads TGTGCCAGCAGCTTAGGGACTTCGGCCTACAATGAGCAGTTCTTC.